This TCR beta chain was sequenced for a study of monozygotic twins with inflammatory bowel disease. The CDR3 is 15 amino acids. Germline CDR1 and CDR2: DFQATT and SNEGSKA (reference sequence). TCRdb re-called the 5' RACE reads and shows each CDR3 protein once, DNA omitted. The sample has around 230,000 distinct CDR3 sequences. The chain carries TRBV20-1 and TRBJ1-5; lacking DNA, the TRBD1 call made by TCRdb goes unchecked. The specimen was blood. This sequence was found in a human donor with ulcerative colitis or Crohn's disease, or a healthy co-twin of an affected twin (not recorded which). The CDR3 protein is CSAIPTGVFNQPQHF.